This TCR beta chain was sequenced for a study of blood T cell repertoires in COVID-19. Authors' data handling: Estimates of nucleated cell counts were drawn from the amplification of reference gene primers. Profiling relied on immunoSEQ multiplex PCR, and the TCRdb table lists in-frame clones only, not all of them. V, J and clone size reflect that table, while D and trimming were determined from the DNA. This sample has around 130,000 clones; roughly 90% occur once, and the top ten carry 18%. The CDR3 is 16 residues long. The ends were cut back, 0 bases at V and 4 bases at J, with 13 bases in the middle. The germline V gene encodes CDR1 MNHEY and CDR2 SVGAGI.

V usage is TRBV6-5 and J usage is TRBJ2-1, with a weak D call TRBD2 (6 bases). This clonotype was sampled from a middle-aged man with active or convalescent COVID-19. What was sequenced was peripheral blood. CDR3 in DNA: TGTGCCAGCAGTTACTCGAAGGGCGGGACGTACAATGAGCAGTTCTTC. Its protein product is CASSYSKGGTYNEQFF.